Following are 2 T cell receptor beta chains from one sample sequenced in a study of CD8 T cells in Susac syndrome. Reverse transcription of about 0.5 to 1 ug RNA was carried out with random hexamers. TCRdb analysed the immunoSEQ multiplex PCR reads with MiXCR anew, one entry per CDR3 protein. The table shows about 130,000 distinct CDR3 sequences, with over 90% occurring only once. The sample taken for sequencing was CD4+ T cells from PBMCs. The receptors here all came from a human donor in good health.

The rearrangement uses TRBV3-1 and TRBJ2-2, with D unresolved. The CDR3 is 12 amino acids. Germline V gives CDR1 LGHDT, CDR2 YNNKEL (reference sequence). V dropped 4 bases and J dropped 9 bases, with 9 bases sitting between them. The CDR3, as DNA: TGTGCCAGCAGCCCCTCGGGCCGGGAGCTGTTTTTT. It translates to CASSPSGRELFF.

The chain is built from TRBV15 and TRBJ2-7, with TRBD2 matching 9 bases. J was trimmed by 3 bases and V by 0 bases; bases with no gene match: 3. The germline V gene has CDR1 LNHNV and CDR2 YYDKDF (reference sequence). This CDR3 spans 15 amino acids. The CDR3 loop is CATSRELTSGYEQYF. The CDR3 DNA reads TGTGCCACCAGCAGAGAGTTGACTAGCGGCTACGAGCAGTACTTC.